Shown below are 15 T cell receptor beta chains from a single sample sequenced in a study of CD8 T cell repertoires and HIV-1 epitope variants. TCRdb's table, derived via immunoSEQ multiplex PCR, lists solely in-frame clones and lacks some. The table lists under 6,000 clones, roughly 70% of them singletons. No antigen has been identified for these receptors. Sample: cultured CD8+ T cells derived from PBMCs. The source is a male donor with HIV.

The V gene is TRBV27, the J gene TRBJ2-7, with TRBD2 matching 9 bases. The CDR3 contains 15 residues. Germline V CDR1 and CDR2: MNHEY, SMNVEV (reference sequence). V trimming: 5 bases; J trimming: 4 bases; junction bases outside the gene matches: 9. The CDR3 spells CASSGAGGPLYEQYF. CDR3 bases: TGTGCCAGCAGTGGCGCGGGAGGGCCGTTATACGAGCAGTACTTC.

This chain joins TRBV5-1 and TRBJ1-2; the D is unclear. Trimming pared 0 bases from V and 6 bases from J, leaving 9 bases between. From germline, CDR1 is SGHRS and CDR2 YFSETQ. The CDR3 runs to 13 residues. The CDR3 loop is CASSLGQLDGYTF. The CDR3 DNA reads as TGCGCCAGCAGCTTGGGACAATTGGATGGCTACACCTTC.

This clone was observed a few times. V usage is TRBV2 and J usage is TRBJ2-7; D is uncertain. Germline values: CDR1 SNHLY, CDR2 FYNNEI. With 4 bases removed from V and 3 bases from J, the gap between germline ends came to 7 bases. There are 12 residues in the CDR3. CDR3: CASSVQSYEQYF. As DNA, the CDR3 is TGTGCCAGCAGTGTTCAGAGCTACGAGCAGTACTTC.

This clone has a single count. This chain uses TRBV2 with TRBJ2-7, with D uncertain. Trimming took 8 bases from V and 5 from J, leaving 13 bases between them. The CDR3 runs 12 residues. CDR1 is SNHLY and CDR2 is FYNNEI in the germline V gene. CDR3 nucleotides: TGTGCCAGCCTTTTATCGGCTCACGAGCAGTACTTC. It encodes CASLLSAHEQYF.

This CDR3 reads CASSQVEQAYYGYTF. CDR3 nucleotides: TGTGCCAGCAGCCAAGTGGAACAGGCCTACTATGGCTACACCTTC. The V gene is TRBV14, the J gene TRBJ1-2, with D perhaps TRBD1 (5 bases). This CDR3 contains 15 residues. CDR1 and CDR2 (germline): SGHDN, FVKESK. Trimming took 1 base from V and 3 from J, leaving 12 bases between them. Full variable domain (rest looked up from reference TRBV14 and TRBJ1-2): EAGVTQFPSHSVIEKGQTVTLRCDPISGHDNLYWYRRVMGKEIKFLLHFVKESKQDESGMPNNRFLAERTGGTYSTLKVQPAELEDSGVYFCASSQVEQAYYGYTFGSGTRLTVV.

The chain carries TRBV28 and TRBJ2-5; D perhaps matches TRBD2 (6 bases). In germline, CDR1 is MDHEN, CDR2 SYDVKM. V was shortened by 3 bases and J by 3 bases, with 17 bases between the two germline ends. The CDR3 length is 16 residues. CDR3 sequence: CASSLIGEALKETQYF. In DNA, the CDR3 is TGTGCCAGCAGTTTGATCGGGGAGGCCCTCAAAGAGACCCAGTACTTC.

This clone appeared a single time. The junction differs from germline at one of its ends, possibly a read error. The chain links TRBV5-3 to TRBJ2-7; weak D call: TRBD2 (6 bases). TRBV5-3 is an open reading frame whose function is uncertain. The CDR3 length is 12 residues. The CDR3 DNA reads TGTGCCAGCAGCTTACGAGCGGGCGAGCAGTACTTC. This sequence encodes CASSLRAGEQYF.

The chain carries TRBV30 and TRBJ2-6, with D tentatively TRBD1 (5 bases). There are 14 residues in the CDR3. V shed 5 bases and J shed 4 bases, with 12 bases lying between them. CDR1 GTSNPN and CDR2 SVGIG come from the germline V gene (reference sequence). CDR3 DNA: TGTGCCTGGGGGCCAGGGTCCGGGGCCAACGTCCTGACTTTC. It codes for CAWGPGSGANVLTF.

This clone turned up a few times. The chain is built from TRBV4-1 and TRBJ1-5; D is unclear. The CDR3 runs 13 residues. Deletions cut 1 base from V and 7 bases from J, with 8 bases between. CDR1 is MGHRA and CDR2 is YSYEKL in the germline V gene. CDR3 sequence: CASSQGGGQPQHF. CDR3 nucleotides: TGCGCCAGCAGCCAAGGGGGTGGCCAGCCCCAGCATTTT.

V gene TRBV7-9 combines with J gene TRBJ2-1, with D unclear. The CDR3 totals 12 residues. V was cut by 5 bases and J by 7 bases, with 9 bases left in between. From germline, CDR1 is SEHNR and CDR2 FQNEAQ (reference sequence). CDR3 sequence (DNA): TGTGCCAGCAGCCCCCTCTGGAATGAGCAGTTCTTC. It codes for CASSPLWNEQFF.

V gene TRBV5-4 combines with J gene TRBJ2-7, with 8 bases aligning to TRBD1. CDR3 length: 15 amino acids. Trimming cost V 0 bases and J 2 bases; bases outside gene matches: 4. Germline V gene lookup returns CDR1 SGHNT and CDR2 YYREEE (reference sequence). CDR3 sequence: CASSLETGATYEQYF. CDR3 sequence (DNA): TGTGCCAGCAGCTTGGAGACAGGGGCAACCTACGAGCAGTACTTC.

CDR3: CASSLIAGGSTGELFF. The CDR3, as DNA: TGCGCCAGCAGCTTAATAGCGGGAGGGTCCACCGGGGAGCTGTTTTTT. The chain has TRBV5-1 and TRBJ2-2; TRBD2 matches 11 bases. The CDR3 consists of 16 residues. CDR1 and CDR2 from the germline V gene are SGHRS and YFSETQ. Trimming removed 2 bases from V and 4 bases from J; junction bases left unmatched: 4. Looking up the rest from reference TRBV5-1 and TRBJ2-2 gives the full variable domain: KAGVTQTPRYLIKTRGQQVTLSCSPISGHRSVSWYQQTPGQGLQFLFEYFSETQRNKGNFPGRFSGRQFSNSRSEMNVSTLELGDSALYLCASSLIAGGSTGELFFGEGSRLTVL.

This clone was counted only a few times. V and J are TRBV28 and TRBJ1-1, with D perhaps matching TRBD1 (6 bases). Germline V gives CDR1 MDHEN, CDR2 SYDVKM. This CDR3 is 12 amino acids long. V was clipped by 3 bases and J by 14 bases, with 16 bases between them. CDR3 loop: CASSFRRTGGFF. In nucleotides, the CDR3 is TGTGCCAGCAGTTTTCGGAGGACGGGGGGCTTCTTT.

This clone appeared once. The V and J genes are TRBV5-6 and TRBJ2-1; possibly TRBD2 for D (5 bases). V lost 6 bases and J 2 bases, leaving 15 bases between the germline ends. From germline, CDR1 is SGHDT and CDR2 YYEEEE. This CDR3 spans 15 amino acids. The CDR3 bases are TGTGCCAGCAACTTCGAGGGAAGGACCTACAATGAGCAGTTCTTC. Its protein product is CASNFEGRTYNEQFF.

The chain is built from TRBV19 and TRBJ1-2; D may be TRBD1 (5 bases). The CDR3 is made up of 18 amino acids. V was pared by 7 bases and J by 3 bases, with 27 bases between. Per the germline V gene, CDR1 is LNHDA and CDR2 is SQIVND (reference sequence). The CDR3 region is CASTEYGGADGLDYGYTF. In DNA form, the CDR3 reads TGTGCCAGTACGGAGTACGGGGGAGCCGATGGTTTGGACTATGGCTACACCTTC.